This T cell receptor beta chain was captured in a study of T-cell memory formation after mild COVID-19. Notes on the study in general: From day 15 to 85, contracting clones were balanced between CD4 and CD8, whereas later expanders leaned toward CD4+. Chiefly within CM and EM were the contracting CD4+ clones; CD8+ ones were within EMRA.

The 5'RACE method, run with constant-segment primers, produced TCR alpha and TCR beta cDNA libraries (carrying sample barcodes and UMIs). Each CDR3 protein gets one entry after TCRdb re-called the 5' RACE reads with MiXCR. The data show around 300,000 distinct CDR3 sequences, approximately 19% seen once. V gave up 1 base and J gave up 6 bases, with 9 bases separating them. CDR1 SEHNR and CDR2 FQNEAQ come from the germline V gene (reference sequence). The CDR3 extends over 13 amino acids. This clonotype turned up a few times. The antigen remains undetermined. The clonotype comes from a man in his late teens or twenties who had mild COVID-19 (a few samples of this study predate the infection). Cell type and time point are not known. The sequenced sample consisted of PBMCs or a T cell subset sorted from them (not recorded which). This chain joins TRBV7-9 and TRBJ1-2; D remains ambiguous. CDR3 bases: TGTGCCAGCAGCTTAGGGTGGGAGAATGGCTACACCTTC. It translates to CASSLGWENGYTF.